This TCR beta chain was captured in a study of T-cell memory formation after mild COVID-19. The study's findings and limits: Pre-infection memory held some responding clones, suggesting pre-existing cross-reactive T cells responded.

Looked up from germline, CDR1 is SQVTM and CDR2 is ANQGSEA. V was clipped by 6 bases and J by 6 bases, with 8 bases between them. CDR3 length: 10 residues. This clonotype was seen a few times. Its antigen remains unknown. TCRdb passed the 5' RACE reads through MiXCR, listing each CDR3 protein once. The sample holds tens of thousands of distinct CDR3 sequences, around 15% seen once. This chain uses TRBV29-1 with TRBJ1-2, with a possible D match to TRBD1 (6 bases). The sequencing input was PBMCs or a T cell subset sorted from them (not recorded which). This receptor was taken from a man between 18 and 35 years old who had mild COVID-19 (a few samples of this study predate the infection). Cell type and time point are not known. The DNA of the CDR3 is TGCAGCGTAACAGGGCATGGCTACACCTTC. Amino acids: CSVTGHGYTF.